This T cell receptor beta chain was obtained from a study of T cells after somatic rescue of genetic block (dated by TCRdb to the early 2020s). As for the study more broadly: What the study looked at was long-term robustness, specifically in a T-cell system that came about through somatic rescue of a genetic block in T-cell development.

The germline V gene (reference sequence) sets CDR1 to GTSNPN and CDR2 to SVGIG. The CDR3 numbers 14 residues from cysteine through phenylalanine. Only the CDR3 DNA stays, 42 bases, in frame from base 1. V ends up 0 bases short and J 3 bases short, with an unmatched junction base count of 2. Concerning this clone: Its antigen is unknown. The input lacks base qualities; no much larger clone sits a single base away. Other DNA variants within this sample encode the same CDR3.

Library creation used the immunoSEQ multiplex PCR assay. Entries here come from immuneACCESS through TCRdb and include only in-frame sequences with V and J called. Some clones fail to appear in such tables; in the studies checked, an unresolved V gene covers under half of the shortfall, and the cause of the remainder is unknown. The sample contains under 150,000 clones, 75% to 95% of them found a single time. The top ten clones comprise approximately 1.4% of the sample. The TCR was taken from a woman younger than 30. Sequencing used peripheral blood mononuclear cells (PBMCs). The rearrangement combines TRBV30 with TRBJ1-2, with 9 junctional bases fitting TRBD1. The CDR3 sequence is CAWSVRQGDYGYTF. The nucleotide sequence is TGTGCCTGGAGTGTACGACAGGGGGACTATGGCTACACCTTC.